This is a list of T cell receptor beta chains from one sample in a study of cytomegalovirus exposure and HLA in healthy donors. TCRdb's copy holds only in-frame clones and misses some; the assay was immunoSEQ multiplex PCR. Of approximately 170,000 clones listed, roughly 87% were seen once; the top ten hold about 4%. Sequencing was carried out using PBMCs. The receptors stem from a middle-aged man in good health and CMV-seropositive. The conserved cysteine and the conserved F or W are not part of the CDR3 here. Fields, in order: CDR3 protein, V gene, J gene, clone size. Some rows have no size entry. The others give once, few or many, or a class for an expanded clone.

cdr3_aa: SVLGQGVTDTQY; v_call: TRBV29-1; j_call: TRBJ2-3; clone_size: NA
cdr3_aa: AFTGQGHTGELF; v_call: TRBV30; j_call: TRBJ2-2; clone_size: once
cdr3_aa: ASSQVPRTGYNEQF; v_call: TRBV4-1; j_call: TRBJ2-1; clone_size: NA
cdr3_aa: ASSRDVAPLH; v_call: TRBV28; j_call: TRBJ1-6; clone_size: NA
cdr3_aa: ASSLIGTGFNTEAF; v_call: TRBV5-1; j_call: TRBJ1-1; clone_size: NA
cdr3_aa: ASSEGRISGEQF; v_call: TRBV10-1; j_call: TRBJ2-1; clone_size: once
cdr3_aa: ASSTPGTSGTDTQY; v_call: TRBV19; j_call: TRBJ2-3; clone_size: NA
cdr3_aa: ASSFTGILAYEQY; v_call: TRBV5-1; j_call: TRBJ2-7; clone_size: NA
cdr3_aa: ASTRDRDTGELF; v_call: TRBV19; j_call: TRBJ2-2; clone_size: NA
cdr3_aa: ASSLTGTNYEQY; v_call: TRBV28; j_call: TRBJ2-7; clone_size: NA
cdr3_aa: ASSFGQGTNYGYT; v_call: TRBV6-5; j_call: TRBJ1-2; clone_size: NA
cdr3_aa: ASSDQDLSSYEQY; v_call: TRBV6-1; j_call: TRBJ2-7; clone_size: NA
cdr3_aa: ASSISLAGGGETQY; v_call: TRBV19; j_call: TRBJ2-5; clone_size: NA
cdr3_aa: AIRPPPILAGGLLHTGELF; v_call: TRBV10-3; j_call: TRBJ2-2; clone_size: NA
cdr3_aa: SVEETGSGTEAF; v_call: TRBV29-1; j_call: TRBJ1-1; clone_size: NA
cdr3_aa: ASSYPTGRESYGYT; v_call: TRBV6-6; j_call: TRBJ1-2; clone_size: NA
cdr3_aa: ASSLTSGTYNEQF; v_call: TRBV5-4; j_call: TRBJ2-1; clone_size: NA